Reported below is one T cell receptor beta chain. Its antigen is not known. This CDR3 is 15 amino acids long. Germline V gene lookup returns CDR1 MNHNY and CDR2 SVGAGI (reference sequence). J lost 5 bases, V lost 6 bases, and 11 bases had no gene match. The data are from a study of pediatric ulcerative colitis. Study-wide points: Two rectal CDR3 clonotypes occurred in all ulcerative colitis patients. Clonal expansions reduced rectal repertoire diversity in acute severe colitis.

Repertoires were generated with immunoSEQ multiplex PCR, while TCRdb's copy carries only in-frame clones and drops some. The sample has 15,000 or so clones; 75% to 90% are singletons. This TCR was recovered from a boy between 10 and 17 years old with moderate ulcerative colitis. The sample comprised blood. V and J are TRBV6-6 and TRBJ2-7, with 9 bases aligning to TRBD1. CDR3 nucleotides: TGTGCCAGCAGGGTACCCGGGACAGGGATCCACGAGCAGTACTTC. Protein product: CASRVPGTGIHEQYF.